This TCR beta chain was found in a study of blood T cell repertoires in COVID-19. Study background: Samples came from the United States, Italy and Spain, spanning acute and convalescent COVID-19. PBMCs, B-cell-depleted T cells, or T cells provided the cDNA or gDNA that made up the material.

As processed by the authors: How many nucleated cells were present was estimated from reference gene primer amplification. The protocol was immunoSEQ multiplex PCR, while the TCRdb copy is restricted to in-frame clones and leaves out a portion. Clone size and the V and J calls come from that table; the DNA yielded D and trimming. The table records some 500,000 clones, 70% to 90% of them present only once. The germline gives CDR1 SGHTA, CDR2 FQGNSA. The CDR3 totals 15 residues. Between the trimmed V and J ends, which lost 4 bases and 5 bases, there was a span of 15 bases. Seattle patients were enrolled during active infection and followed longitudinally.

Sequenced: peripheral blood. The chain couples TRBV7-2 to TRBJ2-1, with TRBD2 as a possible D gene (6 bases). The sequence was obtained from a woman in her forties or fifties with COVID-19, enrolled during active disease. CDR3 DNA sequence: TGTGCCAGCAGCTCCGGGACTGCCCCACACAATGAGCAGTTCTTC. It is translated as CASSSGTAPHNEQFF.